This T cell receptor (beta chain) was profiled in a study of OX40 agonist ivuxolimab in advanced cancers. Across the whole study: Enrolled patients in dose escalation had cancers that were hepatocellular carcinoma, melanoma, renal cell or head and neck cancer.

Sampling times: baseline, cycle 4 day 1, cycle 7 day 1. Libraries were prepared by immunoSEQ multiplex PCR; TCRdb keeps only in-frame clonotypes and omits some of them. Of around 62,000 clones in the sample, approximately 80% were seen once. The CDR3 consists of 15 residues. Unmatched junction bases numbered 3, after V lost 1 base and J lost 1 base. CDR1 SGHTA and CDR2 FQGNSA come from the germline V gene. The V call is TRBV7-2, the J call TRBJ2-7, with 8 positions matching TRBD1. This material consisted of CD4+ or CD8+ T cells sorted from blood, taken in a trial of the OX40 agonist ivuxolimab. This clonotype originated in an adult with an advanced solid tumor such as melanoma, head and neck, liver or kidney cancer. CDR3 loop: CASSLDRGASYEQYF. DNA of the CDR3: TGTGCCAGCAGCTTAGACAGGGGGGCGTCCTACGAGCAGTACTTC.